These T cell receptor beta chains were read from a single sample in a study of cytomegalovirus exposure and HLA in healthy donors. Assay: immunoSEQ multiplex PCR; the TCRdb copy retains only in-frame clones and omits some. The table shows about 130,000 clones, with 90% to 97% occurring only once. Sequences were obtained from PBMCs. The receptors stem from a man in his late teens or twenties in good health and CMV-seronegative. CDR3s leave out the opening cysteine and the closing phenylalanine or tryptophan. Each record gives: D gene, V gene, CDR3 protein. The D gene is left open where the match is weak.

D: .; V: TRBV7-8; CDR3: ASSLWGRQEDQPQH
D: TRBD1; V: TRBV19; CDR3: ASSIGQAPRGETQY
D: TRBD2; V: TRBV5-1; CDR3: ASSLQLAGAGELF
D: TRBD2; V: TRBV30; CDR3: ACPGTSGSTDTQY
D: TRBD2; V: TRBV6-5; CDR3: ASSPSGEAGNEQF
D: .; V: TRBV7-9; CDR3: ASSSWTATNEKLF
D: TRBD2; V: TRBV30; CDR3: AWGLVFAYEQY
D: .; V: TRBV7-9; CDR3: ASSLGSLAGGYEQY
D: TRBD2; V: TRBV6-5; CDR3: ASSFSGSMYNEQF
D: .; V: TRBV15; CDR3: ATSRDYTDTQY
D: .; V: TRBV7-8; CDR3: ASSLESGGNQPQH
D: .; V: TRBV11-2; CDR3: ASSSRGGGENTEAF
D: TRBD2; V: TRBV28; CDR3: ASRLAGVTDEQF
D: TRBD1; V: TRBV6-1; CDR3: ASSAGTGGPPVY
D: .; V: TRBV20-1; CDR3: SAPSNQNLF
D: .; V: TRBV15; CDR3: ATSRDSSDFYYNTGELF
D: .; V: TRBV13; CDR3: ASSRRQVEETQY
D: TRBD2; V: TRBV4-3; CDR3: ASSQLPPGTSSTDTQY
D: .; V: TRBV7-2; CDR3: ASSPSGSNQPQH
D: TRBD2; V: TRBV27; CDR3: ASTLGLAGGVGELF
D: TRBD1; V: TRBV6-1; CDR3: ASSGGGGGANVLT
D: TRBD1; V: TRBV6-5; CDR3: ASRGQGASTQH
D: .; V: TRBV6-6; CDR3: ASQRGTTNTEAF
D: .; V: TRBV19; CDR3: ASSILLSGNTIY
D: TRBD2; V: TRBV7-8; CDR3: ASSLEGTSVSYNEQF
D: TRBD2; V: TRBV6-6; CDR3: ASRSSGLAGGYEQY
D: TRBD2; V: TRBV5-8; CDR3: ASTLGEAGSNEQY
D: .; V: TRBV11-3; CDR3: ASSLEIGDGRQF
D: .; V: TRBV4-2; CDR3: ASSQAASTGRTDTQY
D: TRBD2; V: TRBV27; CDR3: ASSPRTSGYTDTQY
D: .; V: TRBV4-2; CDR3: ASSQEISEAVYEQY
D: TRBD2; V: TRBV5-6; CDR3: ASTPVLAVNNEQF
D: .; V: TRBV30; CDR3: AWNAEYNEQF
D: TRBD1; V: TRBV30; CDR3: AWNQGARAEAF
D: TRBD1; V: TRBV11-2; CDR3: ASSLTGAGANVLT
D: TRBD1; V: TRBV9; CDR3: ASSEGTGGEAF
D: TRBD1; V: TRBV30; CDR3: AWTKTGASYGYT
D: .; V: TRBV18; CDR3: ASSPQGGETQY
D: .; V: TRBV11-2; CDR3: ASSLGRGGLAYTGELF
D: TRBD2; V: TRBV18; CDR3: ASSPREAKGELF
D: TRBD2; V: TRBV27; CDR3: ASSSVGLAGADTQY
D: TRBD1; V: TRBV6-6; CDR3: ATGWDSRSYEQY
D: .; V: TRBV28; CDR3: ASSLSGDEQY
D: TRBD2; V: TRBV9; CDR3: ASSEFSGIVDTQY
D: .; V: TRBV27; CDR3: ASSWDRGGTEAF
D: .; V: TRBV5-4; CDR3: ASSFRLLGQGGNTIY
D: TRBD2; V: TRBV30; CDR3: AWSVRREGLGEQF
D: TRBD1; V: TRBV4-3; CDR3: ASSQDQGDEQY
D: .; V: TRBV4-3; CDR3: ASSQTTGWANTEAF
D: .; V: TRBV6-5; CDR3: ASIRTANMNTEAF
D: TRBD2; V: TRBV18; CDR3: ASSPGLAVTSTDTQY
D: .; V: TRBV27; CDR3: ASMTDSYNEQF